A selection of T cell receptor beta chains follows, all from one sample in a study of regulatory T cells in long-lasting Graves disease. MiXCR was run by TCRdb on the multiplex PCR reads, yielding one entry per CDR3 protein. The table lists roughly 500,000 distinct CDR3 sequences, approximately 13% of them singletons, with roughly 10% in the top ten. The sample was also linked to a second study, of T cells in Graves' hyperthyroidism and ophthalmopathy.

The source material was peripheral blood mononuclear cells (PBMCs), sampled at new diagnosis, from a patient treated with antithyroid drugs. These receptor sequences come from a man aged 30 to 39 with Graves disease. Both conserved end residues are part of each CDR3. D genes are given only for firm matches. Expanded clones are given a class, and other clones once, few, many or no size at all.

>TRBD1|many|TRBJ2-3|TRBV29-1
TGCAGCGTGGGACAGGTGGGGGCAGATACGCAGTATTTT
CSVGQVGADTQYF
>.|many|TRBJ2-3|TRBV5-1
TGCGCCAGCAGCTTCCTGAGAGGGGGAGAGGCAGATACGCAGTATTTT
CASSFLRGGEADTQYF
>.|.|TRBJ1-4|TRBV24-1
TGTGCCACCAACCTGGGGGAAGAAAAACTGTTTTTT
CATNLGEEKLFF
>.|few|TRBJ2-7|TRBV3-1
TGTGCCAGCAGCCGAACAGTGGACGAGCAGTACTTC
CASSRTVDEQYF
>.|many|TRBJ2-1|TRBV18
TGTGCCAGCTCCCTGTTGAGGGCCGGGAATGAGCAGTTCTTC
CASSLLRAGNEQFF
>.|.|TRBJ1-1|TRBV28
TGTGCCATCAGCCAGGGCCTGAACACTGAAGCTTTCTTT
CAISQGLNTEAFF
>.|.|TRBJ2-3|TRBV5-1
TGCGCCAGCAGCTTGGGTCAGGGGGGAGATACGCAGTATTTT
CASSLGQGGDTQYF
>TRBD2|few|TRBJ2-2|TRBV4-1
TGCGCCAGCAGCCACAGCGGGATGAGCACCGGGGAGCTGTTTTTT
CASSHSGMSTGELFF
>.|.|TRBJ2-2|TRBV19
TGTGCCAGTAGTATAGGAACAGGGAGTCACACCGGGGAGCTGTTTTTT
CASSIGTGSHTGELFF
>.|many|TRBJ2-1|TRBV7-2
TGTGCCAGCAGCGCGCTGGGGCTCTACAATGAGCAGTTCTTC
CASSALGLYNEQFF
>.|.|TRBJ1-2|TRBV20-1
TGCGGCCTGGGACACCTCTATGGCTACACCTTC
CGLGHLYGYTF
>TRBD1|many|TRBJ1-2|TRBV5-1
TGCGCCAGCAGCCCGCCGGACAGGGGATATGGCTACACCTTC
CASSPPDRGYGYTF